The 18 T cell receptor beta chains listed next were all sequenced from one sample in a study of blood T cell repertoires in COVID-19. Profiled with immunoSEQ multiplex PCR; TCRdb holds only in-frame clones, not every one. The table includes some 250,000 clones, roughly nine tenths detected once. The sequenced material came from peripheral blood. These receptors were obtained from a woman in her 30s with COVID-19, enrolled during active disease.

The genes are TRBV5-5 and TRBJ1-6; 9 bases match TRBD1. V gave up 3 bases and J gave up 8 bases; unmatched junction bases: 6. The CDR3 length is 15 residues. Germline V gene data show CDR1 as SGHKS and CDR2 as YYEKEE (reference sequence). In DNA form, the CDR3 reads TGTGCCAGCAGCTCTACAGGGGGCCTGGATTCACCCCTCCACTTT. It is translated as CASSSTGGLDSPLHF. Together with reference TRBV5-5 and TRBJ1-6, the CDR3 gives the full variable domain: DAGVTQSPTHLIKTRGQQVTLRCSPISGHKSVSWYQQVLGQGPQFIFQYYEKEERGRGNFPDRFSARQFPNYSSELNVNALLLGDSALYLCASSSTGGLDSPLHFGNGTRLTVT.

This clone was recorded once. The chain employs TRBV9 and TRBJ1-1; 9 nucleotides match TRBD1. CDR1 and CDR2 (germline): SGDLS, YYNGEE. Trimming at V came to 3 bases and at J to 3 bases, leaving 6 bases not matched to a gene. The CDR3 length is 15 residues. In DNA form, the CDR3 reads TGTGCCAGCAGCGCCTCAGACAGGGGGTACACTGAAGCTTTCTTT. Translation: CASSASDRGYTEAFF.

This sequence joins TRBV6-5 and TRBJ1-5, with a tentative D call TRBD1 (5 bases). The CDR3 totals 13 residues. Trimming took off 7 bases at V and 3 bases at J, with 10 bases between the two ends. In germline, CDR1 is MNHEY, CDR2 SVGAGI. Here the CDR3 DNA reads TGTGCCAGCACCCAGGGTTACAATCAGCCCCAGCATTTT. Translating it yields CASTQGYNQPQHF.

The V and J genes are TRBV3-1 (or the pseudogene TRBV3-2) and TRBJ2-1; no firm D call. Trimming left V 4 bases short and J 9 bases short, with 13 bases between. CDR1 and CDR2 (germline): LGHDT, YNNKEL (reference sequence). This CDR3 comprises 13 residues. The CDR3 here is CASSPRPGFEQFF. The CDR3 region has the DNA TGTGCCAGCAGCCCACGACCGGGTTTTGAGCAGTTCTTC.

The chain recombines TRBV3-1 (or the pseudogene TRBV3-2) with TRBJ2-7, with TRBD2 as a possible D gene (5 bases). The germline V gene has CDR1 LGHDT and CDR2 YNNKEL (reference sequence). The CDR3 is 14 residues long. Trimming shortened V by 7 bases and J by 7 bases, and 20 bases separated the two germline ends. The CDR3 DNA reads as TGTGCCAGCAACATGGCGGGCCGGGCCGGAGAGCAGTACTTC. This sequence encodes CASNMAGRAGEQYF.

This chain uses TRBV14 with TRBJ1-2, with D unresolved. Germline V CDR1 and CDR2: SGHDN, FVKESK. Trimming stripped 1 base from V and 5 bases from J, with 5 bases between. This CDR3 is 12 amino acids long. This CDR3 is CASSQGRYGYTF. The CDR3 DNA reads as TGTGCCAGCAGCCAAGGGAGGTATGGCTACACCTTC.

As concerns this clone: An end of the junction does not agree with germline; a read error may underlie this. The CDR3: CASSAGGAIDTQYF. The CDR3 DNA reads TGCGCCAGCAGCGCGGGGGGGGCCATCGATACGCAGTATTTT. The V gene is TRBV7-9, the J gene TRBJ2-3; 9 nucleotides match TRBD2. CDR3 length: 14 amino acids. Germline CDR1 SEHNR, CDR2 FQNEAQ (reference sequence). The entire variable domain, with the rest obtained from reference TRBV7-9 and TRBJ2-3, is as follows: DTGVSQNPRHKITKRGQNVTFRCDPISEHNRLYWYRQTLGQGPEFLTYFQNEAQLEKSRLLSDRFSAERPKGSFSTLEIQRTEQGDSAMYLCASSAGGAIDTQYFGPGTRLTVL.

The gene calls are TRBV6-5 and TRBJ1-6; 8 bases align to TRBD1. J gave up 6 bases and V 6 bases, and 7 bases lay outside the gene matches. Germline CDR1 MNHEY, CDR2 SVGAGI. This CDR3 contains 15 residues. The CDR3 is CASSLGTGTNSPLHF. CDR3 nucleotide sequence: TGTGCCAGCAGCCTAGGGACAGGAACTAATTCACCCCTCCACTTT.

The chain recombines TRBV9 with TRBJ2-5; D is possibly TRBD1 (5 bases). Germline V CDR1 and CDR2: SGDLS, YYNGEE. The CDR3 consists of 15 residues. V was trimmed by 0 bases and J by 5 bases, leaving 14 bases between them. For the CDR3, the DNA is TGTGCCAGCAGCGTAGGTGGGGCAGGGAAGGAGACCCAGTACTTC. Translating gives CASSVGGAGKETQYF.

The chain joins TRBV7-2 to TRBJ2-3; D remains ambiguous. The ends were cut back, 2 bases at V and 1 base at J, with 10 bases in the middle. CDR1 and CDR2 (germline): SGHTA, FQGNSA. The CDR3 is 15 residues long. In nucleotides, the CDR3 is TGTGCCAGCAGCTTAAGTAGCCTACGCACAGATACGCAGTATTTT. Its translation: CASSLSSLRTDTQYF.

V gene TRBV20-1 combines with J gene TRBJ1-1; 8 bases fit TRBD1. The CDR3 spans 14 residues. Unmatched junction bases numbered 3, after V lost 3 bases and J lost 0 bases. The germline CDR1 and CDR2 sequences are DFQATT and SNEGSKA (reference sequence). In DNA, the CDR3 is TGCAGTGCTAGTCAGGGGGCCCTGAACACTGAAGCTTTCTTT. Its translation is CSASQGALNTEAFF.

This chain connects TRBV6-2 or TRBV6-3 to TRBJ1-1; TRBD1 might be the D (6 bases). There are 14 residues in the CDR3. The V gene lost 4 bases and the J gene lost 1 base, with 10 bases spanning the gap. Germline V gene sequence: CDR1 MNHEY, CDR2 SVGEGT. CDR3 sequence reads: CASSSGHPNTEAFF. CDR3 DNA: TGTGCCAGCAGTTCGGGACACCCGAACACTGAAGCTTTCTTT.

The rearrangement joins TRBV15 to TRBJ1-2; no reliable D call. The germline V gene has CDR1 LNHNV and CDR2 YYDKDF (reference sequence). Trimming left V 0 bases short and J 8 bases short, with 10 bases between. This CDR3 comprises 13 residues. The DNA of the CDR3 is TGTGCCACCAGCAGAGATCGGGTGAGAGGCTACACCTTC. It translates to CATSRDRVRGYTF.

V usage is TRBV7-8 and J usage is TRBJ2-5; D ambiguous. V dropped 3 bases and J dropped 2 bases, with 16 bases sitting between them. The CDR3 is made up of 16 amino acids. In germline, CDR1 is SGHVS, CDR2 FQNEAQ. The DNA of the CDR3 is TGTGCCAGCAGCTTCCCGTCGTATACCGGTCAAGAGACCCAGTACTTC. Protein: CASSFPSYTGQETQYF.

The CDR3 spells CASSLKVAGGRGNQPQHF. CDR3 DNA: TGTGCCAGCAGTTTAAAGGTGGCAGGGGGACGAGGCAATCAGCCCCAGCATTTT. The gene calls are TRBV27 and TRBJ1-5, with 7 bases that match TRBD1. The germline V gene encodes CDR1 MNHEY and CDR2 SMNVEV (reference sequence). The length of the CDR3 is 18 residues. Unmatched junction bases numbered 12, after V lost 2 bases and J lost 2 bases.

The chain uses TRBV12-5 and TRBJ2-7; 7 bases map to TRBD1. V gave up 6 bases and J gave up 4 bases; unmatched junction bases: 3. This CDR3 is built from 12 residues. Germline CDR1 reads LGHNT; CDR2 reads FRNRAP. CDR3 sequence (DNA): TGTGCTAGTGGGACAGGGATATACGAGCAGTACTTC. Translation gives CASGTGIYEQYF.

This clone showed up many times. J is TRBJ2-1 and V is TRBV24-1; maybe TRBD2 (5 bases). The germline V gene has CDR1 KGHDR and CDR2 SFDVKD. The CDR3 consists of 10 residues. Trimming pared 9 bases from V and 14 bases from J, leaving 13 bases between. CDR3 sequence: CATWRPNKFF. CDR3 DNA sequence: TGTGCCACCTGGAGGCCGAACAAGTTCTTC.

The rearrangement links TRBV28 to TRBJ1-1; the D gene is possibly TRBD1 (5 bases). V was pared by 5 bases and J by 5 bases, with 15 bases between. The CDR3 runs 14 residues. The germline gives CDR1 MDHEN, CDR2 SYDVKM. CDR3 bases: TGTGCCAGCAGTGCCCCAGGGAGGTGGACTGAAGCTTTCTTT. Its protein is CASSAPGRWTEAFF.